This T cell receptor (beta chain) stems from a study of T cells in Graves' hyperthyroidism and ophthalmopathy. Overall study: At the time of initial diagnosis and before any treatment, peripheral blood was collected.

This CDR3 has 15 amino acids. The ends lost 3 bases at V and 4 bases at J; junction bases unmatched: 6. CDR1 and CDR2 from the germline V gene are SNHLY and FYNNEI. RNA transcripts provided the source from which TCR beta CDR3 regions were amplified. An initial round of RT-PCR targeting the TCR CDR3 relied on the HTBI primer set. TCRdb passed the multiplex PCR reads through MiXCR, listing each CDR3 protein once. The sample lists hundreds of thousands of distinct CDR3 sequences; over 35% were seen once. The chain combines TRBV2 with TRBJ2-1, with 7 bases identical to TRBD2. The sequenced material came from blood. The receptor was isolated from a man younger than 35 with Graves' hyperthyroidism. The CDR3 spells CASSDVTSTYNEQFF. The CDR3 bases are TGTGCCAGCAGTGATGTGACTAGCACATACAATGAGCAGTTCTTC. Full variable domain (rest looked up from reference TRBV2 and TRBJ2-1): EPEVTQTPSHQVTQMGQEVILRCVPISNHLYFYWYRQILGQKVEFLVSFYNNEISEKSEIFDDQFSVERPDGSNFTLKIRSTKLEDSAMYFCASSDVTSTYNEQFFGPGTRLTVL.